These 21 T cell receptor beta chains originate from one sample sequenced in a study of tumor-infiltrating lymphocytes in oesophageal squamous cell carcinoma. TCRdb re-called the PCR reads through MiXCR, storing one row per CDR3 protein. The sample lists some 9,800 distinct CDR3 sequences, around 60% occurring once. Input material: esophageal tumor tissue. All receptors derive from a female donor with esophageal squamous cell carcinoma.

The rearrangement uses TRBV12-3 or TRBV12-4 and TRBJ2-3; 9 nucleotides align to TRBD1. Losses at the gene ends were 5 bases for V and 4 bases for J; bases not matched to a gene: 7. This CDR3 spans 15 amino acids. The CDR3 spells CASSTGTGSPDTQYF. The CDR3 DNA reads TGTGCCAGCAGTACCGGGACAGGGAGTCCAGATACGCAGTATTTT.

The rearrangement joins TRBV7-1 to TRBJ2-5; no clear D gene. TRBV7-1 is filed as an ORF, its function uncertain. The V and J ends lost 5 bases and 5 bases respectively, with 18 bases between them. The CDR3 spans 15 residues. The CDR3 loop reads CASSPGSFVWETQYF. In DNA form, the CDR3 reads TGTGCCAGCAGCCCAGGTAGTTTCGTGTGGGAGACCCAGTACTTC.

The chain couples TRBV7-2 to TRBJ1-1; D uncertain. CDR1 is SGHTA and CDR2 is FQGNSA in the germline V gene. This CDR3 region has 14 residues. Trimming pared 1 base from V and 4 bases from J, leaving 10 bases between. DNA for the CDR3: TGTGCCAGCAGCTTAGTTGGGAGGAGCACTGAAGCTTTCTTT. This encodes CASSLVGRSTEAFF. Using reference TRBV7-2 and TRBJ1-1 for the parts outside the CDR3, the full variable domain is GAGVSQSPSNKVTEKGKDVELRCDPISGHTALYWYRQSLGQGLEFLIYFQGNSAPDKSGLPSDRFSAERTGGSVSTLTIQRTQQEDSAVYLCASSLVGRSTEAFFGQGTRLTVV.

The sample holds a few counts of this clonotype. The limits of the CDR3 on the DNA are not certain, so only TCRdb's listed CDR3 is given. The rearrangement links TRBV5-1 to TRBJ2-6; the table gives TRBD1 as D, unverified against the DNA. Germline assignment: CDR1 SGHRS and CDR2 YFSETQ. The CDR3 comprises 16 residues, both ends counted. CDR3 residues: CASTTPTGALWLHLRF.

This sequence joins TRBV6-1 and TRBJ1-2; 11 bases align to TRBD1. The DNA end lines up better with TRBJ2-7; the J call may be wrong. The CDR3 runs to 13 residues. CDR1 and CDR2 from the germline V gene are MNHNS and SASEGT. DNA for the CDR3: TGTGCCAGCACCCGGACAGGGGGCGACGAGCAGTACTTC. Translation: CASTRTGGDEQYF.

This clonotype is categorized as medium-sized. CDR3 nucleotide sequence: TGTGCCAGCAGCTTCCCGGGACAGGTTTATGGCTACACCTTC. Translated, it gives CASSFPGQVYGYTF. V gene TRBV7-9 combines with J gene TRBJ1-2; 8 bases align to TRBD1. The germline gives CDR1 SEHNR, CDR2 FQNEAQ (reference sequence). The CDR3 is 14 amino acids. Trimming removed 3 bases from V and 5 bases from J; junction bases left unmatched: 5.

This clonotype was observed a handful of times. The chain links TRBV7-6 to TRBJ2-3, with 8 nucleotides matching TRBD1. The DNA end is more similar to TRBJ2-7, so the J call may be wrong. Germline CDR1 SGHVS, CDR2 FNYEAQ. The CDR3 loop spans 11 amino acids. The CDR3 here is CASSTGGEQYF. DNA for the CDR3: TGTGCCAGCAGCACAGGGGGCGAGCAGTACTTC.

Only a few counts were recorded for this clonotype. This chain links TRBV6-6 with TRBJ2-1; TRBD2 matches at 9 bases. The J call may be faulty, since TRBJ2-7 better matches the DNA end. The CDR3 is made up of 12 amino acids. The germline CDR1 and CDR2 sequences are MNHNY and SVGAGI (reference sequence). The CDR3 bases are TGTGCCAGCAGGACTAGCGGCTACGAGCAGTACTTC. This gives the protein CASRTSGYEQYF.

The V gene is TRBV7-4, the J gene TRBJ2-3; D unresolved. The CDR3 loop spans 12 amino acids. V was trimmed by 3 bases and J by 1 base, leaving 2 bases between them. Germline V gene sequence: CDR1 SGHVT, CDR2 SQSDAQ. The CDR3 nucleotides read TGTGCCAGCAGCTTCGGCACAGATACGCAGTATTTT. Protein: CASSFGTDTQYF.

The chain employs TRBV11-2 and TRBJ2-7, with 7 bases aligning to TRBD2. The J call may be in error: the DNA end matches TRBJ2-1 better. This CDR3 has 16 residues. Germline V gene data show CDR1 as SGHAT and CDR2 as FQNNGV. The CDR3 here is CASSLVAGVSYNEQFF. The CDR3 DNA reads as TGTGCCAGCAGCTTAGTTGCGGGAGTTTCCTACAATGAGCAGTTCTTC.

This clonotype was seen more than once but under ten times. J is TRBJ2-7 and V is TRBV7-3; D might be TRBD1 (6 bases). TRBJ2-5 explains the end of the DNA better; the J call may be wrong. Germline V gene lookup returns CDR1 SGHTA and CDR2 FQGTGA. CDR3 length: 16 amino acids. The DNA of the CDR3 is TGTGCCAGCAGCCGGGTGGGGGCCAACCCCCGAGAGACCCAGTACTTC. Translating gives CASSRVGANPRETQYF.

This clonotype was observed a single time. The chain is built from TRBV7-3 and TRBJ2-3, with a tentative D call TRBD2 (6 bases). Trimming cost V 2 bases and J 1 base, with 10 bases left between them. This CDR3 comprises 15 residues. Germline CDR1 reads SGHTA; CDR2 reads FQGTGA. The CDR3 loop is CASSLGGMGTDTQYF. For the CDR3, the DNA is TGTGCCAGCAGCTTAGGGGGGATGGGCACAGATACGCAGTATTTT.

The table lists this clonotype with a count of one. The V and J genes are TRBV7-6 and TRBJ2-1; D remains unclear. V dropped 4 bases and J dropped 4 bases, with 14 bases sitting between them. Per the germline V gene, CDR1 is SGHVS and CDR2 is FNYEAQ. The CDR3 consists of 15 residues. CDR3 sequence (DNA): TGTGCCAGCAGCTGGCTATCTCACAATTACAATGAGCAGTTCTTC. As protein: CASSWLSHNYNEQFF.

The rearrangement uses TRBV6-1 and TRBJ2-7; possible D gene TRBD2, 5 bases. The CDR3 contains 14 residues. Germline CDR1 is MNHNS and CDR2 is SASEGT. The V end lost 5 bases, the J end lost 4 bases, and 15 bases lay between the germline ends. Written as DNA, the CDR3 is TGTGCCAGCAGTTACGGGGAGTTCGGATACGAGCAGTACTTC. Amino acids: CASSYGEFGYEQYF.

V gene TRBV7-2 combines with J gene TRBJ2-1; D unclear. The germline CDR1 and CDR2 sequences are SGHTA and FQGNSA. Trimming took 8 bases from V and 6 from J, leaving 11 bases between them. This CDR3 contains 12 residues. The CDR3 loop is CASRPLGNEQFF. The CDR3 DNA reads as TGTGCCAGCCGTCCCCTCGGCAATGAGCAGTTCTTC.

The rearrangement links TRBV6-8 to TRBJ2-3; 8 positions agree with TRBD1. The DNA end is more similar to TRBJ2-1, so the J call may be wrong. CDR1 is MNHGY, CDR2 SAAAGT, per germline. There are 19 residues in the CDR3. The CDR3 region is CASSVRSRTGLSIINEQFF. For the CDR3, the DNA is TGTGCCAGCAGTGTCCGAAGTCGGACAGGGCTTTCAATTATCAATGAGCAGTTCTTC.

This chain links TRBV12-3 or TRBV12-4 with TRBJ2-3; D is perhaps TRBD1 (6 bases). The length of the CDR3 is 15 residues. Trimming pared 2 bases from V and 7 bases from J, leaving 16 bases between. The CDR3 protein is CASSLQRGRSYTQYF. The CDR3 DNA sequence: TGTGCCAGCAGTTTACAAAGGGGGAGAAGTTATACGCAGTATTTT.

The rearrangement links TRBV2 to TRBJ2-6; D is undetermined. This CDR3 comprises 20 residues. Trimming removed 2 bases from V and 0 bases from J, with 20 bases in between. Germline V gene sequence: CDR1 SNHLY, CDR2 FYNNEI. This chain's CDR3 is CASSEFLLLSPGSGANVLTF. CDR3 nucleotide sequence: TGTGCCAGCAGTGAATTCCTCTTGCTCAGCCCAGGCTCTGGGGCCAACGTCCTGACTTTC.

This clonotype came up many times. V and J are TRBV6-1 and TRBJ2-5; D is undetermined. Germline assignment: CDR1 MNHNS and CDR2 SASEGT. This CDR3 has 14 residues. Trimming cost V 4 bases and J 1 base, with 10 bases left between them. In DNA form, the CDR3 reads TGTGCCAGCAGTGGAAGGGCGGTCCAAGAGACCCAGTACTTC. It specifies CASSGRAVQETQYF.

The chain couples TRBV5-8 to TRBJ2-5; possibly TRBD2 for D (5 bases). TRBJ2-7 matches the DNA end more closely, so the J call is doubtful. The CDR3 covers 17 residues. Germline values: CDR1 SGHTS, CDR2 YDEGEE. In DNA form, the CDR3 reads TGTGCCAGCAGCCTTGGGGAGCCATTTCTCAGAGGTTACGAGCAGTACTTC. Translated: CASSLGEPFLRGYEQYF.

The sample holds a few counts of this clonotype. The rearrangement joins TRBV6-1 to TRBJ2-1, with 13 bases fitting TRBD2. This CDR3 is 15 amino acids long. V trimming: 3 bases; J trimming: 7 bases; junction bases outside the gene matches: 3. Per the germline V gene, CDR1 is MNHNS and CDR2 is SASEGT. The CDR3 reads CASSEETSGGNEQFF. The CDR3 DNA sequence: TGTGCCAGCAGTGAGGAGACTAGCGGGGGGAATGAGCAGTTCTTC.